What follows describes a single TCR beta chain. Treatment specified: randomized to nivolumab then ipilimumab (arm A) or the reverse (arm B). DNA-damaging chemotherapy had not been given to any patient beforehand. PBMC sorting kept live CD3+CD8+ cells without CD19 or CD56. This sample stems from a study of sequential checkpoint blockade in melanoma. Study details: Arm A got nivolumab then ipilimumab; arm B the reverse, 1:1. Maintenance nivolumab came after either treatment sequence.

The repertoire was sequenced with immunoSEQ multiplex PCR; TCRdb's copy has only in-frame clones and lacks some. The sample lists 25,000 to 30,000 clones, 83% occurring once. This clonotype was obtained from a human donor with melanoma. The starting material was CD8+ T cells sorted from blood (inferred from file names), obtained from a patient given nivolumab and ipilimumab in sequence.

The CDR3 nucleotides read TGTGCCAGCAGTTTTGGTGAAGGGGGCACCTCCTACGAGCAGTACTTC. Its translation is CASSFGEGGTSYEQYF. The genes are TRBV28 and TRBJ2-7; 7 bases align to TRBD1. Germline V gene data show CDR1 as MDHEN and CDR2 as SYDVKM. The CDR3 spans 16 residues. After removal of 3 bases from V and 0 bases from J, the junction contained 8 bases not matched to a gene.